This TCR beta chain stems from a study of blood T cell repertoires in COVID-19. Study at large: Whether acute or convalescent, the COVID-19 samples came from the United States, Italy and Spain. T cells, B-cell-depleted T cells, or PBMCs provided the cDNA or gDNA that served as material.

Among Cohort 3 donors, those recovered had two negative PCRs, clearance, or symptom resolution. The germline gives CDR1 LGHDT, CDR2 YNNKEL (reference sequence). The CDR3 extends over 19 amino acids. With V trimmed by 3 bases and J by 2 bases, 16 bases remained unmatched. This clone was recorded once. The method was immunoSEQ multiplex PCR; TCRdb's version includes in-frame clones alone and lacks a portion of them. Of 400,000 or so clones in the sample, about 90% were seen once. This TCR was sampled from a man aged 18 to 29 who had recovered from COVID-19. Sequencing was carried out using PBMCs or T cells enriched from blood (not recorded which). The chain joins TRBV3-1 (or the pseudogene TRBV3-2) to TRBJ1-3; 7 positions match TRBD1. CDR3 DNA sequence: TGTGCCAGCAGCCACCCCGAGATGACAGGGACGGGGGCTGGAAACACCATATATTTT. Its translation: CASSHPEMTGTGAGNTIYF.